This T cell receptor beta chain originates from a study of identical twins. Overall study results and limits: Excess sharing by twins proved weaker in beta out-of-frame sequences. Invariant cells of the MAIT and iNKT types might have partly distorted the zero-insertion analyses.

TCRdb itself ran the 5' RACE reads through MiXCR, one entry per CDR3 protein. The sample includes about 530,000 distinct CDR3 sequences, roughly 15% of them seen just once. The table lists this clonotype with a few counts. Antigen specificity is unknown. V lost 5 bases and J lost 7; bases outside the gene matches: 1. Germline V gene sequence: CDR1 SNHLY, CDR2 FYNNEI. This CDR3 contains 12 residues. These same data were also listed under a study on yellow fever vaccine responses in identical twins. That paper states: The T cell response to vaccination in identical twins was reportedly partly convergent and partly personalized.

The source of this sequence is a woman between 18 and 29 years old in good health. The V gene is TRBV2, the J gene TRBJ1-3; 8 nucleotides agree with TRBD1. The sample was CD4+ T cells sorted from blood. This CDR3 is CASSRTGNTIYF. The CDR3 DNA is TGTGCCAGCAGTCGGACAGGGAACACCATATATTTT.